This T cell receptor (beta chain) was recorded in a study of CD8 T cells in cerebrospinal fluid in Alzheimer's disease. Notes on the study in general: Versus healthy subjects, Alzheimer's patients more often had clones of at least 3%.

TCRdb derives one entry per CDR3 protein from the 10x single-cell sequencing reads, leaving out DNA. This table holds roughly 1,700 distinct CDR3 sequences. The CDR3 sequence is 15 residues long. Germline CDR1 MNHEY, CDR2 SVGEGT. This clonotype is labeled medium-sized based on frequency. Antigen: not known. This sequence originates from a human donor with mild cognitive impairment. The rearrangement links TRBV6-2 or TRBV6-3 to TRBJ2-3; TCRdb names TRBD2, which stays unverified in the absence of DNA. Sequencing input: cerebrospinal fluid. CDR3: CASSFEREWTDTQYF.